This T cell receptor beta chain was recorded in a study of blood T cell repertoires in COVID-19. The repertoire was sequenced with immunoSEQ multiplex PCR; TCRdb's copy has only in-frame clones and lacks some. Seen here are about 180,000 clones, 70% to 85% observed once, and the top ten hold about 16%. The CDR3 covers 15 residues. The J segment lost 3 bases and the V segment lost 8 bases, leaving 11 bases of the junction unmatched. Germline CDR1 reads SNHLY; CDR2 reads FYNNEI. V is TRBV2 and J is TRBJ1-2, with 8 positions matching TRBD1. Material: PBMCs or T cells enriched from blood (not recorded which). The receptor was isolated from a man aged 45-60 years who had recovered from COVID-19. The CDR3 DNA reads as TGTGCCAGCTCGAAAAACCCGGGACAGGACTATGGCTACACCTTC. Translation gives CASSKNPGQDYGYTF.